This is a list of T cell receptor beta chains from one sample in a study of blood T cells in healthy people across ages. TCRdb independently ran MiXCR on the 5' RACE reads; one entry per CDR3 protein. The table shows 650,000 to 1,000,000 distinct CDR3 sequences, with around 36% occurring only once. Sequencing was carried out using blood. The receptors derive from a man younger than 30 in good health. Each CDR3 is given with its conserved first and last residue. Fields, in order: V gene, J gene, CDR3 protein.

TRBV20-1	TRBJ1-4	CSAGGRGHNEKLFF
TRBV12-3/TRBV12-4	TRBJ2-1	CASRRTGTQYNEQFF
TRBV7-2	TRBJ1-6	CASSLVPAGDNSPLHF
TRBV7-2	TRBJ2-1	CASSKSGTKYNEQFF
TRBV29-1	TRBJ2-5	CSVLFLWDQETQYF
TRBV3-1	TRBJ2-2	CASSQDRAGGTGELFF
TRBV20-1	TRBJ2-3	CSALLTSGGTTDTQYF
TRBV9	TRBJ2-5	CASSGSGPYNEQYF
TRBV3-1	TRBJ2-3	CASSQGQLTSGTTGTQYF
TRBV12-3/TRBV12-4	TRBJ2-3	CASRMGLAEGTSTDTQYF
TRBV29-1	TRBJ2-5	CSVEVLLRQYF
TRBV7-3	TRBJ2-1	CASSLRPHLYEQFF
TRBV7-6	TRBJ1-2	CASREGGNYGYTF
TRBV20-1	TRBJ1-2	CSVWGEGGYTF
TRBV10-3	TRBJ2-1	CAISESMDNEQFF
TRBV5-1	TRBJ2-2	CASSLDSAAGELFF
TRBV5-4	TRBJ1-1	CASSPQRGVGGGTEAFF
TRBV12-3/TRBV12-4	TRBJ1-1	CASSYGGEAFF
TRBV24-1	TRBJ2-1	CATSDPRASYNEQFF
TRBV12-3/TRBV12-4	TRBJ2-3	CASSSLDREDTDTQYF
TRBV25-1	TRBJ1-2	CASREWGGNYGYTF
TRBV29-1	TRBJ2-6	CSVAKTGANVLTF
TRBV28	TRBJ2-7	CASSFTGSSYEQYF
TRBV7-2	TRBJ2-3	CASSSGLRATDTQYF
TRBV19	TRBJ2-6	CASSIDGSGANVLTF
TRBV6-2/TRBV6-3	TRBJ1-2	CASSYTQTNYGYTF
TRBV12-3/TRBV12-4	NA	CASSTGTGGLQTQYF
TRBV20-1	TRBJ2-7	CSAAQKNILYF
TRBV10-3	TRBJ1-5	CAISVGGVGANQPQHF
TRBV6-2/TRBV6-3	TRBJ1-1	CASSRQGARRGAFF
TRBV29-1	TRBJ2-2	CSIDAGDRGSTGELFF
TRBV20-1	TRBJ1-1	CSARDGRGTGNTEAFF
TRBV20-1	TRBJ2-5	CSARGAEAQETQYF
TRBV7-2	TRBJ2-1	CASSFEYNEQFF
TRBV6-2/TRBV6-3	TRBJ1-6	CASSYTGTGSSPLHF
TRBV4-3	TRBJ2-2	CASSQGRRGITGELFF
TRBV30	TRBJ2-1	CAWDSGRNEQFF
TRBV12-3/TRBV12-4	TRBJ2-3	CASSKMPGQPGDTQYF
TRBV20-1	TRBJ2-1	CSASVTRDNEQFF
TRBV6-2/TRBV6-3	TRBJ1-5	CASSYPTGRNQPQHF
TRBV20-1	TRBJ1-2	CSARDPNEVDGYTF
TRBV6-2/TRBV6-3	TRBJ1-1	CASSFVGGDTEAFF
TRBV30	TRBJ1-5	CAWSKAFLNQPQHF
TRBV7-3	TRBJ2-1	CVSSLTSGGNNEQFF
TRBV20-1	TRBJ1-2	CSAREGFGYTF
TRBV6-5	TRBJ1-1	CASSYSGVGVRAAFF